These 13 T cell receptor beta chains originate from one sample sequenced in a study of blood T cells in healthy people across ages. Together with a sample-barcoded 5' primer, a J-beta primer mix was included in a second PCR lasting roughly 6 to 12 cycles. One entry per CDR3 protein results from TCRdb running MiXCR on the 5' RACE reads. The sample carries approximately 1.5 million distinct CDR3 sequences, about 45% recorded once. The sample was blood. The receptor source for this set is a young woman in good health.

This chain links TRBV29-1 with TRBJ2-3; 8 nucleotides match TRBD2. Germline V gene data show CDR1 as SQVTM and CDR2 as ANQGSEA. Losses at the gene ends were 7 bases for V and 0 bases for J; bases not matched to a gene: 9. The CDR3 is 15 amino acids. Written as DNA, the CDR3 is TGCAGCGCCGGGGGGGTGGTATCTAGCACAGATACGCAGTATTTT. It is translated as CSAGGVVSSTDTQYF.

The chain uses TRBV20-1 and TRBJ2-7; 9 bases map to TRBD2. Unmatched junction bases numbered 15, after V lost 5 bases and J lost 7 bases. CDR1 and CDR2 from the germline V gene are DFQATT and SNEGSKA (reference sequence). This CDR3 has 15 residues. The CDR3 nucleotides are TGCAGTGCTGGGGCTAGCGGGATTATGAAGCGGGAGCAGTACTTC. It specifies CSAGASGIMKREQYF.

Here the CDR3 DNA reads TGTGCCAGCCAGTTTCGGTCCGAGCAGTACTTC. Its protein product is CASQFRSEQYF. The rearrangement links TRBV12-3 or TRBV12-4 to TRBJ2-7; D not certain. CDR3 length equals 11 residues. V was shortened by 8 bases and J by 6 bases, with 11 bases between the two germline ends.

V gene TRBV15 combines with J gene TRBJ2-1, with 8 positions matching TRBD1. The germline V gene encodes CDR1 LNHNV and CDR2 YYDKDF (reference sequence). The CDR3 sequence is 16 residues long. The trim removed 5 bases at V and 0 bases at J, leaving 6 bases unmatched. CDR3 sequence (DNA): TGTGCCACCAGCGGAACAGGGGGAGTCTCCTACAATGAGCAGTTCTTC. Its translation is CATSGTGGVSYNEQFF.

The V call is TRBV25-1, the J call TRBJ2-5; possibly TRBD1 for D (5 bases). This CDR3 is built from 14 residues. Per the germline V gene, CDR1 is MGHDK and CDR2 is SYGVNS. Trimming removed 2 bases at V and 5 bases at J, with 12 bases between. The CDR3 spells CASSEPQGRETQYF. In DNA, the CDR3 is TGTGCCAGCAGTGAACCGCAGGGAAGGGAGACCCAGTACTTC.

The CDR3: CASSLAGPGVETQYF. In DNA, the CDR3 is TGTGCCAGCAGCTTGGCGGGGCCGGGTGTAGAGACCCAGTACTTC. The V gene is TRBV5-6, the J gene TRBJ2-5; perhaps D is TRBD1 or TRBD2 (5 bases each). Germline V gene sequence: CDR1 SGHDT, CDR2 YYEEEE. The ends were cut back, 0 bases at V and 4 bases at J, with 13 bases in the middle. There are 15 residues in the CDR3.

For this clonotype: At one end the junction does not follow the germline gene, possibly because of a read error. The chain joins TRBV20-1 to TRBJ1-6; D not certain. CDR3 length: 16 amino acids. Germline CDR1 and CDR2: DFQATT and SNEGSKA (reference sequence). The CDR3 sequence: CSARDLRAGNNPPLHF. The CDR3 region has the DNA TGCAGTGCTAGAGATCTACGGGCAGGAAATAATCCACCCCTCCACTTT.

This clonotype was counted a few times. This chain joins TRBV27 and TRBJ2-5; D not certain. V was shortened by 4 bases and J by 0 bases, with 9 bases between the two germline ends. Looked up from germline, CDR1 is MNHEY and CDR2 is SMNVEV (reference sequence). The CDR3 has 14 residues. The CDR3 spells CASSSPGYQETQYF. CDR3 sequence (DNA): TGTGCCAGCAGTTCTCCCGGGTACCAAGAGACCCAGTACTTC.

The genes are TRBV7-2 and TRBJ2-5, with D uncertain. V was shortened by 1 base and J by 4 bases, with 10 bases between the two germline ends. This CDR3 has 14 residues. Germline CDR1 is SGHTA and CDR2 is FQGNSA. The CDR3 coding sequence is TGTGCCAGCAGCTTAGAGTGGGCCCTAGAGACCCAGTACTTC. Translating it yields CASSLEWALETQYF.

With regard to this clonotype: Possible read error: a much larger clone is one base away. The rearrangement uses TRBV29-1 and TRBJ2-7; 9 nucleotides match TRBD1. The CDR3 sequence is 14 residues long. The V segment lost 1 base and the J segment 12 bases; nucleotides outside the gene matches: 13. Germline V gene lookup returns CDR1 SQVTM and CDR2 ANQGSEA. CDR3 bases: TGCAGCGTTGAAGTTATGGGACAGGGTGAGACCCGGTACTTC. This sequence encodes CSVEVMGQGETRYF.

The sample holds a few counts of this clonotype. V gene TRBV6-5 combines with J gene TRBJ1-2; TRBD1 matches at 9 bases. J gave up 8 bases and V 5 bases, and 3 bases lay outside the gene matches. CDR1 is MNHEY and CDR2 is SVGAGI in the germline V gene. The CDR3 totals 12 residues. CDR3 region: CASSRDREGYTF. CDR3 nucleotides: TGTGCCAGCAGTCGGGACAGGGAAGGCTACACCTTC.

The CDR3 DNA is TGCAGTGCGCCTCCTCTAGCGGGAGGCGCAGATACGCAGTATTTT. Amino acid sequence: CSAPPLAGGADTQYF. V usage is TRBV20-1 and J usage is TRBJ2-3; 11 positions match TRBD2. J gave up 4 bases and V 6 bases, and 9 bases lay outside the gene matches. From germline, CDR1 is DFQATT and CDR2 SNEGSKA (reference sequence). The CDR3 loop spans 15 amino acids.

The chain couples TRBV9 to TRBJ2-1; 8 bases match TRBD2. From germline, CDR1 is SGDLS and CDR2 YYNGEE. The J segment lost 8 bases and the V segment lost 0 bases, leaving 13 bases of the junction unmatched. This CDR3 has 17 residues. The CDR3 sequence is CASSVATFPGGNDEQFF. The DNA of the CDR3 is TGTGCCAGCAGCGTAGCTACCTTCCCGGGGGGGAATGATGAGCAGTTCTTC.